This is a list of T cell receptor beta chains from one sample in a study of T cells in Graves' hyperthyroidism and ophthalmopathy. TCRdb analysed the multiplex PCR reads with MiXCR anew, one entry per CDR3 protein. Among 250,000 or so distinct CDR3 sequences, 13% to 15% were seen once, and the ten largest hold over 25%. The material sequenced was blood. These receptor sequences come from a woman in her forties or fifties with Graves' hyperthyroidism that later progressed to Graves' ophthalmopathy. The CDR3 runs from the conserved cysteine through the conserved F or W. A D gene is named only where the DNA matches it firmly. Clone size is not always given. Where it is, it says once, few, many or a class for expanded clones.

d_call j_call clone_size v_call cdr3_aa cdr3_nt
TRBD1 TRBJ1-5 many TRBV18 CASSLTGGGNQPQHF TGTGCCAGCTCACTTACAGGGGGTGGCAATCAGCCCCAGCATTTT
- TRBJ2-3 few TRBV4-2 CASSQRPSPPDTQYF TGTGCCAGCAGCCAGAGGCCCTCACCGCCAGATACGCAGTATTTT
TRBD2 TRBJ2-5 many TRBV28 CASSSQLAGQKSETQYF TGTGCCAGCAGTTCACAGCTAGCGGGGCAAAAATCAGAGACCCAGTACTTC
- TRBJ2-3 many TRBV5-1 CASRPGASTRTDTQYF TGCGCCAGCAGACCGGGAGCTAGCACACGCACAGATACGCAGTATTTT
- TRBJ1-1 many TRBV19 CASSMMADTEAFF TGTGCCAGTAGTATGATGGCGGACACTGAAGCTTTCTTT
TRBD1 TRBJ2-6 - TRBV4-1 CASSPSGTVYPGANVLTF TGCGCCAGCAGCCCATCCGGGACAGTATACCCTGGGGCCAACGTCCTGACTTTC
TRBD1 TRBJ2-7 - TRBV5-6 CASSWGTGYEQYF TGTGCCAGCAGCTGGGGGACAGGCTACGAGCAGTACTTC
TRBD2 TRBJ2-3 many TRBV10-2 CASLIPPGLAGDNTDTQYF TGCGCCAGCCTTATACCTCCGGGACTAGCGGGAGATAACACAGATACGCAGTATTTT
TRBD1 TRBJ1-6 few TRBV6-1 CASSNRGPSPLHF TGTGCCAGCAGCAACAGGGGGCCCTCACCCCTCCACTTT
- TRBJ1-2 - TRBV5-1 CASSRSSYGYTF TGCGCCAGCAGCCGTAGCTCCTATGGCTACACCTTC
- TRBJ2-3 - TRBV6-2/TRBV6-3 CDSSYGGSTDTQYF TGTGACAGCAGTTACGGGGGAAGCACAGATACGCAGTATTTT
TRBD1 TRBJ1-1 - TRBV19 CASSVTGEGTEAFF TGTGCCAGTAGCGTCACAGGGGAGGGCACTGAAGCTTTCTTT
- TRBJ2-7 - TRBV28 CARAFRTYEQYF TGTGCCAGAGCCTTTAGGACCTACGAGCAGTACTTC
- TRBJ1-5 - TRBV6-1 CASSDLEDQPQHF TGTGCCAGCAGTGATTTAGAAGATCAGCCCCAGCATTTT
- TRBJ2-3 many TRBV20-1 CSARVRPDTQYF TGCAGTGCTAGAGTCCGACCGGATACGCAGTATTTT
TRBD2 TRBJ2-7 many TRBV20-1 CSARTSGTSLYEQYF TGCAGTGCTCGGACTAGCGGGACTTCTCTCTACGAGCAGTACTTC
- TRBJ2-4 many TRBV6-1 CASRPTGSATLAKNIQYF TGTGCCAGCAGGCCGACGGGATCGGCCACACTAGCCAAAAACATTCAGTACTTC
- TRBJ2-4 - TRBV7-3 CASSEGGIQYF TGTGCCAGCAGCGAAGGGGGCATTCAGTACTTC
TRBD1 TRBJ2-3 many TRBV20-1 CSSPGTGSPDTQYF TGCAGTTCCCCGGGGACAGGGTCCCCAGATACGCAGTATTTT
- TRBJ1-1 - TRBV9 CASSVGGRGTEAFF TGTGCCAGCAGCGTAGGCGGGAGGGGCACTGAAGCTTTCTTT
- TRBJ1-5 many TRBV6-1 CASSEALGVPRQPQHF TGTGCCAGCAGTGAAGCGCTTGGGGTTCCACGGCAGCCCCAGCATTTT
- TRBJ1-2 - TRBV20-1 CSASDYGPPYGYTF TGCAGTGCTAGCGATTATGGACCCCCATATGGCTACACCTTC